The entry below gives a single T cell receptor beta chain sequence along with its context. The CDR3 is made up of 15 amino acids. In the original workflow: Researchers report that nucleated cell counts were estimated from reference gene primer amplification. Here immunoSEQ multiplex PCR was the method, and the copy in TCRdb shows in-frame clones only, minus some. V and J calls and clone size are those listed in that table; D and trimming were worked out from the DNA. The data contain approximately 280,000 clones, around 85% of them seen just once; the ten biggest clones take up 2% to 2.5%. This entry comes from a study of blood T cell repertoires in COVID-19. At the level of the study: From the United States, Italy and Spain came samples of acute and convalescent COVID-19. Nucleic acid was either cDNA or gDNA, and it came from T cells, B-cell-depleted T cells, or PBMCs.

This sequence originates from a woman aged 30 to 39 who had recovered from COVID-19. The V gene is TRBV21-1, the J gene TRBJ2-7; the table gives TRBD2 as D, unverified against the DNA. TRBV21-1 is reported as a pseudogene. The sequenced sample was peripheral blood. Here the CDR3 reads CASSKGLARSNEQYF. CDR3 sequence (DNA): TGTGCCAGCAGCAAAGGCCTAGCTCGCTCCAACGAGCAGTACTTC.